This T cell receptor (beta chain) was obtained from a study of cytomegalovirus exposure and HLA in healthy donors (dated by TCRdb to the late 2010s). About the full investigation: According to an earlier analysis of 587 of the donors, some 180 million T cells yielded roughly 110 million unique TCR beta sequences and about 300 Gb of sequence data. In a later genetic analysis, genome-wide SNP genotypes for about 55% of the roughly 700 donors were used, and that subset was treated as a discovery cohort. The aim of the study was to test whether cataloging public T cell receptors could identify signatures of past pathogen exposure. The number of donors typed differed by locus, with roughly 629-640 for A, B, C, DRB1 and DQB1, over 500 for DQA1, over 600 for DPA1, and roughly 450 for DPB1. Of the roughly 400 genotyped donors, over 70% fell in the genetic ancestry cluster associated with self-reported Caucasian donors. In addition to the first cohort of approximately 650 subjects, a separate validation cohort of 100 to 150 different subjects was used. Because of strong linkage in the cohort, a few DR-DQ haplotypes were treated as single units for association and clustering. An early release covering roughly 600 HLA-typed donors comprised approximately 300 gigabases of sequencing data and tens of millions of unique TCR sequences. Both class I and class II loci were covered by HLA typing, at four-digit resolution. A later analysis re-analyzed previously published TCR beta repertoires from about 600 donors and added high-resolution HLA genotyping to study TCR occurrence patterns. To predict cytomegalovirus infection status, the study combined high-throughput TCR immunosequencing, statistical association of individual TCRs with disease status, and machine learning. Across 300 to 500 genotyped donors of the cohort, an average of roughly 200,000 unique TCR beta nucleotide sequences per donor were sequenced, and roughly 18% of those sequences were non-productive. Every discovery cohort repertoire had been produced on one sequencing platform. Using immunosequencing, the study profiled T cell repertoires from 550 to 750 subjects and related those repertoires to cytomegalovirus serostatus. Alongside the repertoire data, information on donor age, sex, ethnicity and CMV serostatus was compiled. The later analysis used no new phenotypic data to find candidate immune exposures, relying instead on TCR beta sequences and their occurrence across donors. An earlier analysis of 500 to 750 of the donors applied high-throughput TCR beta sequencing to assess whether each TCR beta V gene segment acted as functional or pseudogenic. Results and caveats for the whole study, not just this receptor: Compared with equally common non-associated chains, HLA-associated TCR beta chains in a later analysis were more clonally expanded and had lower generation probabilities. The authors suggested that the approach could potentially be extended to other disease states and immunological phenotypes. V-gene and J-gene trimming of TCR beta chains was associated with a missense DCLRE1C variant in a later genetic analysis, and the association was replicated in an independent cohort. Because HLA typing was unavailable for some donors at each locus, only the typed subset was used in association tests. A further reported finding was that TCR beta sequences accurately predicted the HLA-A and HLA-B alleles for most subjects in the first cohort. In vitro tests confirmed that a few of the cytomegalovirus-associated TCR beta chains recognize cytomegalovirus antigens. Because counts were too low, seventeen rarely observed V segments, including chromosome 9 orphons, were excluded from the earlier analysis of some 540 of the donors. Linkage disequilibrium might explain the correlated functional status among segregating V segments, but an unknown experimental factor could not be excluded. Some IMGT-functional V segments, including TRBV6-2 and TRBV6-3, could not be told apart with the 87-base-pair reads, so those segments were excluded. When HLA alleles, especially DR and DQ, strongly co-occurred, attributing TCR associations to individual alleles was difficult. Cytomegalovirus status was reported to be diagnosed by the classifier with high specificity and sensitivity in both the original and validation cohorts. The cohort was sequenced for TCR beta chains only, and without alpha or paired-chain data the features that could be detected were limited. Specific HLA alleles were associated with some 15,000 TCR beta sequences at a false discovery rate of 0.05 in a later analysis. The only immune exposure information available for the cohort was CMV serostatus. Presence/absence analyses assumed roughly uniform sequencing depth across donors, an assumption that may not hold. The study gave a list of 150 to 200 TCR beta chains associated with cytomegalovirus. Most TCR sequences were seen in very few donors, while some public TCRs were found in many individuals. The sequencing pipeline was judged likely to have produced a cluster of highly shared sequence variants as a technical artifact. In a later genetic analysis, fewer N-insertions in productive TCRs were reported among donors in an Asian-associated ancestry cluster than the 666-donor mean. An earlier analysis of approximately 570 of the donors showed that most TCR beta V segments appeared in productive rearrangements either about 87% or about 30% of the time, which broadly matched IMGT annotations. A later analysis found that TCR association rates varied across HLA loci, with DRB1 alleles showing the most associated TCRs and HLA-C alleles the fewest. According to a later analysis, most CMV-associated TCR beta chains appeared to be HLA-restricted, and the HLA associations seemed to be driven largely by CMV exposure. In a later analysis, several top co-occurrence clusters were reported to appear linked to parvovirus B19, influenza, CMV and Epstein-Barr virus.

The cohort consisted of 666 healthy bone marrow donors. All cohort members were sampled while nominally healthy, although unrecorded immune exposures were likely present. The donor tested CMV seronegative, placing the donor among the approximately 360 seronegative members of the cohort. Each donor provided a peripheral blood sample, and peripheral blood mononuclear cells were used for TCR beta sequencing. Genomic DNA was extracted from the blood cell samples with the Qiagen DNeasy Blood Extraction Kit. The receptor library was made with the immunoSEQ multiplex PCR assay. For the multiplex PCR, a mixture combining 60 forward primers for TCR Vbeta segments and 13 reverse primers for TCR Jbeta segments was used. The CDR3 region of rearranged TCR beta genes was amplified from genomic DNA with a multiplex PCR assay. On the Illumina HiSeq System, the amplified TCR beta libraries were sequenced as 87-base-pair reads. The authors processed their data as follows. A later analysis tallied tens of millions of unique TCR beta chains across the 700 or so repertoires, and some 12 million of those chains were shared by two or more donors. Raw reads were error-corrected and collapsed into unique sequences by a nearest-neighbor algorithm in which closely related sequences were merged to remove PCR and sequencing errors. Alignment of CDR3 sequences to IMGT reference sequences was used to assign V, D and J gene segments. For a sequence to be retained, at least a six-nucleotide match to both a V gene segment and a J gene segment was required. Rearrangements were called productive when the CDR3 lacked stop codons and stayed in frame with V and J; all others were non-productive. Following IMGT convention, CDR3 was defined as the stretch from the second conserved V-encoded cysteine to the conserved J-encoded phenylalanine. Sequences without an unambiguous match to a single V gene segment were excluded from the earlier analysis of approximately 600 of the donors. In an earlier analysis of approximately 560 of the donors, a V segment was called functional when productive rearrangements were above 56.7%, and segregating when the standard deviation between donors exceeded 5%. A statistical classification framework was developed to diagnose cytomegalovirus status using the catalog of TCR beta chain sequences. A later analysis assigned V and J genes by comparing TCR nucleotide sequences with IMGT/GENE-DB human TR gene sequences. Using the TCRdist pipeline, a later analysis assigned CDR3 sequences along with most-parsimonious VDJ recombination scenarios. In a later analysis, each TCR beta chain was defined by its CDR3 amino acid sequence together with its V-gene family, and reads without a unique V-gene family were excluded. In a later analysis, several hundred highly shared, low-generation-probability nucleotide sequences were removed to address suspected cross-contamination and a sequencing artifact. In a later analysis, a clonal expansion index was calculated for each public chain from normalized within-repertoire ranks of inferred template counts. In a later analysis, generation probabilities were computed using a VDJ recombination model fitted to out-of-frame rearrangements, and the results were checked against IGoR. Hypergeometric tests were used in a later analysis to score TCR-TCR, TCR-HLA and TCR-CMV co-occurrence, with a repertoire-size bias correction applied to the TCR pairs. In a later analysis, false discovery rates were estimated by permuting HLA or CMV assignments 20 times. In a later analysis, co-occurring TCRs were grouped using DBSCAN, and TCRdist sequence similarity was added for clustering within HLA-allele-positive subsets. Co-occurrence clustering excluded repertoires with fewer than 30,000 or more than 120,000 public chains, plus five with anomalous nucleotide sharing. Drawn from immuneACCESS, this table holds only the in-frame rearrangements with V and J called that TCRdb kept. Clones are partly lost; checked studies trace under half to an unresolved V gene and leave the rest unexplained. V, J and clone size reflect that table, while D and trimming were determined from the DNA. The sample has roughly 120,000 clones on record, 75% to 90% of them singletons. The top ten clonotypes cover under 3.5% of the sample.

CDR3 length: 16 amino acids, cysteine to phenylalanine. The CDR3 DNA has 48 bases and is translated from base 1. Germline trimming amounts to 6 bases on V and 0 bases on J, with 6 as the count of junction bases outside the gene matches. Looking up the germline V gene (reference sequence) yields CDR1 LNHDA and CDR2 SQIVND. Note on this clone: Its antigen is unknown. No per-base quality is available; no much larger clone lies one base away.

Source material: PBMCs. The sequence was obtained from a male donor in good health and CMV-seronegative. The receptor chain draws on TRBV19 and TRBJ1-2; a stretch of 11 junction bases matches TRBD1. The CDR3 has the sequence CASSRTGGFANYGYTF. DNA sequence: TGTGCCAGTAGCCGGACAGGGGGCTTCGCTAACTATGGCTACACCTTC.